The entry that follows covers one TCR beta chain sequence. These data are taken from a study of blood T cells in healthy people across ages. V trimming: 5 bases; J trimming: 0 bases; junction bases outside the gene matches: 16. The germline V gene encodes CDR1 SGHVS and CDR2 FQNEAQ. This CDR3 contains 20 residues. A sample-barcoded 5' primer and a J-beta primer mix were used in a second PCR of roughly 7 to 11 cycles. The template-switch adaptor was a 5' adaptor with 12 random nucleotides. It tagged each cDNA molecule. TCRdb processed the 5' RACE reads anew with MiXCR; each CDR3 protein has one entry. Of roughly 1,800,000 distinct CDR3 sequences listed, 49% are singletons.

Sequenced input: blood. The sequence came from a woman between 35 and 50 years old in good health. The gene calls are TRBV7-8 and TRBJ2-3, with TRBD1 matching over 11 bases. The CDR3 coding sequence is TGTGCCAGCAGCAGATGGGACAGGGGGAAGTTAACTGGGAGCACAGATACGCAGTATTTT. Translation: CASSRWDRGKLTGSTDTQYF.